Sequencing of this T cell receptor beta chain was carried out in a study of shared clonotypes between healthy human individuals. Study-wide results and limits: Donor clonotype sharing was expected to depend on sequencing depth.

Germline lookup yields CDR1 GTSNPN and CDR2 SVGIG (reference sequence). V gave up 4 bases and J gave up 1 base, with 15 bases separating them. The CDR3 length is 15 residues. A note on this clone: The antigen is unknown.

Sequenced by immunoSEQ multiplex PCR; TCRdb stores in-frame clones only, minus some. Of about 1.5 million clones detected, 95% to 99% appear once; the ten largest clones hold about 0.45%. The rearrangement links TRBV30 to TRBJ2-3; TRBD2 might be the D (5 bases). The sequence was obtained from a man aged 30 to 45 in good health. Sample: naive CD4+ T cells sorted from blood. The sample's subset: CD45RA+ positively selected. The DNA of the CDR3 is TGTGCCTGGATACGGCGCGGGCGGGGCACAGATACGCAGTATTTT. This codes for CAWIRRGRGTDTQYF.